The rows below give T cell receptor beta chains drawn from one sample of a study of cytomegalovirus exposure and HLA in healthy donors. Sequencing used immunoSEQ multiplex PCR; TCRdb keeps in-frame clones, though not all of them. The sample holds 150,000 to 200,000 clones; around 82% are singletons and the top ten take less than 2%. Sequencing input: PBMCs. Receptors originate from a man younger than 35 in good health and CMV-seronegative. CDR3s include the opening cysteine and the closing phenylalanine or tryptophan. D genes are given only for firm matches. Clone size, where shown, is once, few, many, or a class for clones that have expanded.

D: TRBD2; V: TRBV9; size: few; J: TRBJ2-3; DNA: TGTGCCAGCAGCTTGGGACTAGCGGGAGGACCACCCACAGATACGCAGTATTTT; CDR3: CASSLGLAGGPPTDTQYF
D: NA; V: TRBV19; size: NA; J: TRBJ2-1; DNA: TGTGCCAGTAGTATATACGGCGGCTCCTACAATGAGCAGTTCTTC; CDR3: CASSIYGGSYNEQFF
D: NA; V: TRBV12-2; size: NA; J: TRBJ2-5; DNA: TGTGCAAGTCGCTTACCCTATCTAGGACAAGAGACCCAGTACTTC; CDR3: CASRLPYLGQETQYF
D: TRBD2; V: TRBV10-3; size: NA; J: TRBJ2-7; DNA: TGTGCCATCAGTGGCGGGGGGGGCTACGAGCAGTACTTC; CDR3: CAISGGGGYEQYF
D: TRBD1; V: TRBV9; size: NA; J: TRBJ2-7; DNA: TGTGCCAGCAGCAAACCGGGACAGCCCTACGAGCAGTACTTC; CDR3: CASSKPGQPYEQYF
D: NA; V: TRBV21-1; size: NA; J: TRBJ2-6; DNA: TGTGCCAGCAGCAAACGAACTATGGGACAGGGAAAGCCTTTGGCTGGGGCCAACGTCCTGACTTTC; CDR3: CASSKRTMGQGKPLAGANVLTF
D: TRBD2; V: TRBV10-3; size: NA; J: TRBJ2-2; DNA: TGTGCCATCAGTGAAACCTCTAGCGGGAGGGCAGGGCCGCGAAGAACCGGGGAGCTGTTTTTT; CDR3: CAISETSSGRAGPRRTGELFF
D: NA; V: TRBV28; size: NA; J: TRBJ2-5; DNA: TGTGCCAGCAGTAGACATAAGCAAGAGACCCAGTACTTC; CDR3: CASSRHKQETQYF
D: NA; V: TRBV29-1; size: NA; J: TRBJ2-1; DNA: TGCAGCGCCGAAGAGCGCTCCTACAATGAGCAGTTCTTC; CDR3: CSAEERSYNEQFF
D: NA; V: TRBV10-2; size: NA; J: TRBJ2-3; DNA: TGCGCCAGCAGTGAGAATAGGGGATCACACACAGATACGCAGTATTTT; CDR3: CASSENRGSHTDTQYF
D: NA; V: TRBV6-1; size: NA; J: TRBJ2-5; DNA: TGTGCCAGCAGTGAATGGCGGAACGCCGCCACCCAGTACTTC; CDR3: CASSEWRNAATQYF
D: TRBD2; V: TRBV5-6; size: NA; J: TRBJ2-7; DNA: TGTGCCAGCAGCCGGTGGCTAGCGGGAAGGGTCCACGAGCAGTACTTC; CDR3: CASSRWLAGRVHEQYF
D: TRBD2; V: TRBV10-2; size: NA; J: TRBJ2-1; DNA: TGCGCCAGCAGTGAGGCCAGCGGGGGGGCTAATGAGCAGTTCTTC; CDR3: CASSEASGGANEQFF
D: NA; V: TRBV7-9; size: NA; J: TRBJ2-1; DNA: TGTGCCAGCTCCCCAGGGGACAATGAGCAGTTCTTC; CDR3: CASSPGDNEQFF
D: TRBD1; V: TRBV7-9; size: NA; J: TRBJ2-1; DNA: TGTGCCAGCAGCCGTGCAGGGGGCTCCTACAATGAGCAGTTCTTC; CDR3: CASSRAGGSYNEQFF
D: TRBD1; V: TRBV28; size: once; J: TRBJ2-5; DNA: TGTGCCAGCCGAGGACAGGGGGTGGGAGAGACCCAGTACTTC; CDR3: CASRGQGVGETQYF
D: TRBD2; V: TRBV18; size: NA; J: TRBJ2-7; DNA: TGTGCCAGCTCACAGCCGGGACTAGCCTCCTACGAGCAGTACTTC; CDR3: CASSQPGLASYEQYF
D: NA; V: TRBV27; size: NA; J: TRBJ2-3; DNA: TGTGCCAGCAGTAAATGGCGGGATACGCAGTATTTT; CDR3: CASSKWRDTQYF
D: NA; V: TRBV5-6; size: NA; J: TRBJ1-5; DNA: TGTGCCAGCAGCTTGGCGGGGGAGTATAGCAATCAGCCCCAGCATTTT; CDR3: CASSLAGEYSNQPQHF
D: TRBD2; V: TRBV30; size: NA; J: TRBJ2-1; DNA: TGTGCCTGGGGAAGCGGGAACGACAATGAGCAGTTCTTC; CDR3: CAWGSGNDNEQFF
D: TRBD2; V: TRBV7-6; size: NA; J: TRBJ2-7; DNA: TGTGCCACCGCGAGCTTAGCGGGAGGGCCCTACGAGCAGTACTTC; CDR3: CATASLAGGPYEQYF
D: NA; V: TRBV28; size: NA; J: TRBJ2-5; DNA: TGTGCCAGCTCGAGGCCCCAAGAGACCCAGTACTTC; CDR3: CASSRPQETQYF
D: TRBD1; V: TRBV19; size: NA; J: TRBJ1-5; DNA: TGTGCCAGTAGTAGGGACAGGGGGCGCGATCAGCCCCAGCATTTT; CDR3: CASSRDRGRDQPQHF
D: NA; V: TRBV6-5; size: NA; J: TRBJ2-1; DNA: TGTGCCAGCAGTTACTCCTATACGAAGCCGGATGAGCAGTTCTTC; CDR3: CASSYSYTKPDEQFF
D: TRBD1; V: TRBV15; size: NA; J: TRBJ2-1; DNA: TGTGCCACCAGCGGGGGACAGGGGGCCTACAATGAGCAGTTCTTC; CDR3: CATSGGQGAYNEQFF
D: NA; V: TRBV7-6; size: NA; J: TRBJ2-1; DNA: TGTGCCAGCAGCTCGGCGGTTTGGCGGGATGCCAATGAGCAGTTCTTC; CDR3: CASSSAVWRDANEQFF
D: TRBD1; V: TRBV6-5; size: NA; J: TRBJ1-1; DNA: TGTGCCAGCAGTTATCGGACAGGTTTGAACACTGAAGCTTTCTTT; CDR3: CASSYRTGLNTEAFF
D: TRBD1; V: TRBV5-4; size: NA; J: TRBJ2-7; DNA: TGTGCCAGCAGCACCGGGACAGAGTACGAGCAGTACTTC; CDR3: CASSTGTEYEQYF
D: TRBD1; V: TRBV7-8; size: NA; J: TRBJ2-3; DNA: TGTGCCAGCAGCTTATCAGGGGGAGCCACAGATACGCAGTATTTT; CDR3: CASSLSGGATDTQYF
D: NA; V: TRBV27; size: NA; J: TRBJ2-1; DNA: TGTGCCAGCAGTTTAACAGGGTTTTACAATGAGCAGTTCTTC; CDR3: CASSLTGFYNEQFF
D: NA; V: TRBV19; size: NA; J: TRBJ2-2; DNA: TGTGCCAGTAGTATGCGTTCGGGACACGGGATTAACACCGGGGAGCTGTTTTTT; CDR3: CASSMRSGHGINTGELFF
D: NA; V: TRBV7-2; size: NA; J: TRBJ1-5; DNA: TGTGCCAGCAGCGTGGGAGGGGGAGGGAATCAGCCCCAGCATTTT; CDR3: CASSVGGGGNQPQHF
D: NA; V: TRBV11-2; size: NA; J: TRBJ1-6; DNA: TGTGCCAGCAGCCCGAGCCTGAATTCACCCCTCCACTTT; CDR3: CASSPSLNSPLHF
D: TRBD1; V: TRBV5-1; size: once; J: TRBJ1-1; DNA: TGCGCCAGCAGCAGGACAGGTATGAACACTGAAGCTTTCTTT; CDR3: CASSRTGMNTEAFF
D: TRBD2; V: TRBV6-1; size: NA; J: TRBJ2-3; DNA: TGTGCCAGCAGTGACCCGGGACTAGCGGGGCCTATGTATACGCAGTATTTT; CDR3: CASSDPGLAGPMYTQYF
D: NA; V: TRBV18; size: few; J: TRBJ1-1; DNA: TGTGCCAGCTCACGACTTTTGGTCGAAGAGAACACTGAAGCTTTCTTT; CDR3: CASSRLLVEENTEAFF
D: NA; V: TRBV6-5; size: NA; J: TRBJ2-3; DNA: TGTGCCAGCAGTTACTCGATAGGGGGAGATACGCAGTATTTT; CDR3: CASSYSIGGDTQYF
D: TRBD2; V: TRBV4-3; size: once; J: TRBJ2-7; DNA: TGCGCCAGCAGCCAAGATTGGGCTAGCGGAAGTACCGAGCAGTACTTC; CDR3: CASSQDWASGSTEQYF
D: NA; V: TRBV5-1; size: NA; J: TRBJ2-1; DNA: TGCGCCAGCAGCTTGCCCGGGGATTACAATGAGCAGTTCTTC; CDR3: CASSLPGDYNEQFF
D: NA; V: TRBV10-3; size: NA; J: TRBJ1-4; DNA: TGTGCCATCAGTGAGTCGTTAGATAGGACAGTGGAGAAACTGTTTTTT; CDR3: CAISESLDRTVEKLFF
D: TRBD2; V: TRBV7-2; size: NA; J: TRBJ2-2; DNA: TGTGCCAGCAGCATTAGCGGGAAGAGGGACACCGGGGAGCTGTTTTTT; CDR3: CASSISGKRDTGELFF
D: TRBD2; V: TRBV19; size: NA; J: TRBJ2-7; DNA: TGTGCCAGTAGTAAGGCGGGAGGCGACTACGAGCAGTACTTC; CDR3: CASSKAGGDYEQYF
D: TRBD1; V: TRBV5-6; size: NA; J: TRBJ2-7; DNA: TGTGCCAGCAGCTCATTCACCGGGACAGGGATATCCTACGAGCAGTACTTC; CDR3: CASSSFTGTGISYEQYF
D: TRBD1; V: TRBV27; size: NA; J: TRBJ1-1; DNA: TGTGCCAGCAGTATCAACAGGGGGCGGAGGACTGAAGCTTTCTTT; CDR3: CASSINRGRRTEAFF
D: TRBD2; V: TRBV6-6; size: NA; J: TRBJ2-1; DNA: TGTGCCAGCACCATAATAGCGGGTGCCCCTATCAATGAGCAGTTCTTC; CDR3: CASTIIAGAPINEQFF